This T cell receptor beta chain was captured by sequencing in a study of CXCR3-negative and CXCR3-positive naive CD8 T cells. Study results and caveats: Similar TRBV-TRBJ usage was seen in naive cells (both CXCR3-negative and CXCR3-positive), but memory cells differed. The TRB CDR3s that CXCR3-positive naive cells carried were more hydrophobic than those of CXCR3-negative naive cells. Naive subsets were similarly diverse, while memory CD8+ repertoires were much less diverse.

UMI-tagged TRB cDNA libraries were built via 5' RACE. TCRdb reprocessed the 5' RACE reads and stores each CDR3 protein as one record, lacking DNA. Its table records over 5,000 distinct CDR3 sequences. The sorter processed each CD8+ T cell subset in triplicate at hundreds of thousands of cells apiece. Those CD8+ T cells considered naive were CD45RO-CCR7+CD27+CD95-. By frequency, this clonotype registers medium-sized. Its antigen is unknown. The CDR3 consists of 16 residues. Germline-derived CDR1 and CDR2 are LGHNA and YSLEER. The TCR originated in a human donor in good health. Some clones in this sample may be carry-over from other donors' samples. The chain employs TRBV4-3 and TRBJ1-6. Sequences were obtained from naive CXCR3+ CD8+ T cells from blood. This sample's subset: CD45RO-CCR7+CD27+CD95- naive CD8+ T cells expressing CXCR3 (TNR3+). The CDR3 region is CASSQVWGSGNSPLHF.